The source of this TCR beta chain is a study of T cells in Graves' hyperthyroidism and ophthalmopathy. Study-level points and caveats: Appearing also in blood were most of the thyroid clonotypes expanded above 0.001. Ophthalmopathy was model-predicted a median approximately 6.4 months pre-onset.

On this clonotype itself: The target antigen is unknown.

The source material, RNA transcripts, was used to amplify TCR beta CDR3 regions. Using the HTBI primer set, a first-round RT-PCR was run on the TCR CDR3. TCRdb re-called the multiplex PCR reads with MiXCR, one entry per CDR3 protein. The data show fewer than 600,000 distinct CDR3 sequences, under 15% seen once. Each diagnosis was grounded in clinical symptoms, serum thyroxine and TRAb, thyroid ultrasound, and orbital computed tomography. Germline lookup yields CDR1 DFQATT and CDR2 SNEGSKA (reference sequence). The length of the CDR3 is 15 residues. V was shortened by 6 bases and J by 6 bases, with 21 bases between the two germline ends.

The TCR originated in a woman aged 18-35 years with Graves' hyperthyroidism. The gene calls are TRBV20-1 and TRBJ2-1; D may be TRBD1 or TRBD2 (6 bases each). The source material was blood. The CDR3 here is CSAPAGGSLSNEQFF. CDR3 coding DNA: TGCAGTGCCCCGGCCGGGGGCTCGCTGAGCAATGAGCAGTTCTTC.